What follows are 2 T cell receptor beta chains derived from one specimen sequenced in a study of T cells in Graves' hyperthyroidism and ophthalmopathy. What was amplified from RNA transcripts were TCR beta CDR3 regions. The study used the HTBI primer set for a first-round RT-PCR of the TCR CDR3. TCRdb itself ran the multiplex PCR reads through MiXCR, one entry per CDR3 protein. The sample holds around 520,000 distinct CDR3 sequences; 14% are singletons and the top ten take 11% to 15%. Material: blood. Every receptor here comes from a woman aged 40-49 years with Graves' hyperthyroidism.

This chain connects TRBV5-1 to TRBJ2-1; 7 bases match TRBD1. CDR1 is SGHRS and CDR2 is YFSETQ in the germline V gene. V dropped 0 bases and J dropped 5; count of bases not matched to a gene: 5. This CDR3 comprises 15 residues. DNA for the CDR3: TGCGCCAGCAGCTTGGTAGACAGGGAAAACAATGAGCAGTTCTTC. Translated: CASSLVDRENNEQFF.

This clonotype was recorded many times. This CDR3 is CSARRGAGTEAFF. CDR3 in DNA: TGCAGTGCTAGAAGGGGGGCCGGCACTGAAGCTTTCTTT. This chain uses TRBV20-1 with TRBJ1-1; possible D gene TRBD1, 6 bases. This CDR3 has 13 residues. Germline V lookup: CDR1 DFQATT, CDR2 SNEGSKA (reference sequence). V was cut by 2 bases and J by 4 bases, with 11 bases left in between.